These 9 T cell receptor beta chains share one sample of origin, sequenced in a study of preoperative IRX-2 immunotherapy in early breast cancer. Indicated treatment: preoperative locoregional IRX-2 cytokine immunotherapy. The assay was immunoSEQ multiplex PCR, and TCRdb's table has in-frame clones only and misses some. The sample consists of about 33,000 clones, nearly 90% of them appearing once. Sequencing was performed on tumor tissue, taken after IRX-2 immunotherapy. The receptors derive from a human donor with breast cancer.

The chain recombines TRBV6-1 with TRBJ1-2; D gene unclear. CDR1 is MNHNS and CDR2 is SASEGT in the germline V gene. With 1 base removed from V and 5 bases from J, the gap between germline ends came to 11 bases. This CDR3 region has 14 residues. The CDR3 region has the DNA TGTGCCAGCAGTGAAGGGGCAGGAGGGTATGGCTACACCTTC. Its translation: CASSEGAGGYGYTF.

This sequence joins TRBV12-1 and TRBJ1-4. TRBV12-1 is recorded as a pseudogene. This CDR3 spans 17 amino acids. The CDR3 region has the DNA TGTGCCAGCAGCTTTGGGAGGGTGGAGGCAACTAATGAAAAACTGTTTTTT. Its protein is CASSFGRVEATNEKLFF.

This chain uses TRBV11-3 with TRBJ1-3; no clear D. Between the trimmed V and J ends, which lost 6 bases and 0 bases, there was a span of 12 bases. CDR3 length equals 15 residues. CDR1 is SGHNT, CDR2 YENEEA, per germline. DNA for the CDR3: TGTGCCAGCAGTTACCTACTGTACTCTGGAAACACCATATATTTT. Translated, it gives CASSYLLYSGNTIYF.

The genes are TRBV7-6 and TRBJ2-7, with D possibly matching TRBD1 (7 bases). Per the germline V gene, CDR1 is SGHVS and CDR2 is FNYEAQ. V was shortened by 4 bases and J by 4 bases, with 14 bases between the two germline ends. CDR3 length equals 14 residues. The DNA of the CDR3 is TGTGCCAGCAGCTCCCCGCCAGGGGGGTACGAGCAGTACTTC. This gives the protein CASSSPPGGYEQYF. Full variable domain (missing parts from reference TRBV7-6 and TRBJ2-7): GAGVSQSPRYKVTKRGQDVALRCDPISGHVSLYWYRQALGQGPEFLTYFNYEAQQDKSGLPNDRFSAERPEGSISTLTIQRTEQRDSAMYRCASSSPPGGYEQYFGPGTRLTVT.

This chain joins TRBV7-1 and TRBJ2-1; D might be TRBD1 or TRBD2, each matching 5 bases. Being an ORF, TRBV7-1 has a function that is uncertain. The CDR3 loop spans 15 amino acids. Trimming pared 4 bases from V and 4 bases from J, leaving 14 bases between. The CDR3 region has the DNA TGTGCCAGCAGCTTAGTAGGGACGCCGTACAATGAGCAGTTCTTC. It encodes CASSLVGTPYNEQFF.

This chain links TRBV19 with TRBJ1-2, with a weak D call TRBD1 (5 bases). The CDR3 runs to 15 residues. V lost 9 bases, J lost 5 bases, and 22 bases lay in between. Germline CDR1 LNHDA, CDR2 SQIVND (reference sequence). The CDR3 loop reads CARRQSTGKRYGYTF. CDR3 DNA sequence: TGTGCCAGGAGGCAGTCCACAGGAAAGCGATATGGCTACACCTTC.

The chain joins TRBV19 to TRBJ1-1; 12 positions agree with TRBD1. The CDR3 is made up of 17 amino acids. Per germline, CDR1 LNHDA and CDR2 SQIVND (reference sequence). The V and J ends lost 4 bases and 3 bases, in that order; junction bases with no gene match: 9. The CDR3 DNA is TGTGCCAGTAGTAAAAGACCGGGACAGGGGGCCGACACTGAAGCTTTCTTT. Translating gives CASSKRPGQGADTEAFF.

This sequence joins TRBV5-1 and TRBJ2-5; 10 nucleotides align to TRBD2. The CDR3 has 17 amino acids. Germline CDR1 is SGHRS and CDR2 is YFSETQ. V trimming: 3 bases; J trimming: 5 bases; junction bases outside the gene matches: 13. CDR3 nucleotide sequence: TGCGCCAGCAGCTCCTGGAGCGGGAGGGCGTTTGGTGAGACCCAGTACTTC. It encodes CASSSWSGRAFGETQYF.

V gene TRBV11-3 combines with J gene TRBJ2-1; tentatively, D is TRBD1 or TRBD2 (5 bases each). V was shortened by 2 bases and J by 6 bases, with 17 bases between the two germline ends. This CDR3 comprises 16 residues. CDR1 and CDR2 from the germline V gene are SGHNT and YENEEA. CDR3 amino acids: CASSLNSGTAGNEQFF. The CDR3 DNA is TGTGCCAGCAGCTTAAACTCCGGGACGGCCGGCAATGAGCAGTTCTTC.